This entry concerns a single TCR beta chain. It was during active infection that Seattle patients were enrolled and then longitudinally followed. Only in-frame clones appear in the TCRdb table, and some are missing; sequencing was by immunoSEQ multiplex PCR. The sample holds roughly 300,000 clones, 84% seen once. In germline, CDR1 is SGDLS, CDR2 YYNGEE. The CDR3 extends over 16 amino acids. After removal of 0 bases from V and 7 bases from J, the junction contained 8 bases not matched to a gene. The data were obtained in a study of blood T cell repertoires in COVID-19. The chain has TRBV9 and TRBJ1-4; 8 bases are shared with TRBD1. The sequenced sample consisted of peripheral blood. The TCR comes from a human donor with COVID-19, enrolled during active disease. The donor label of this sample is uncertain. The CDR3 reads CASSVGPQGGIEKLFF. As DNA, the CDR3 is TGTGCCAGCAGCGTAGGCCCACAGGGGGGTATTGAAAAACTGTTTTTT.